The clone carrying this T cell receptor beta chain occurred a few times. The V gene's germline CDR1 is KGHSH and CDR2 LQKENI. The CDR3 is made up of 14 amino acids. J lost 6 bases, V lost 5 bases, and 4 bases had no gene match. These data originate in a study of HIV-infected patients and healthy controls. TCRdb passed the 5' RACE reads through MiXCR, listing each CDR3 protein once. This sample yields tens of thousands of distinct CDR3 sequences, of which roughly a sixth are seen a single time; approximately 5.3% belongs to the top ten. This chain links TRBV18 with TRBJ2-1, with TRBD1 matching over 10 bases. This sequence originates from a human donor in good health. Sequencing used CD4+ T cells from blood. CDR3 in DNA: TGTGCCAGCTCAACAGGACAGGGGGGCAATGAGCAGTTCTTC. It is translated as CASSTGQGGNEQFF. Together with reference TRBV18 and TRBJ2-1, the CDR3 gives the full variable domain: NAGVMQNPRHLVRRRGQEARLRCSPMKGHSHVYWYRQLPEEGLKFMVYLQKENIIDESGMPKERFSAEFPKEGPSILRIQQVVRGDSAAYFCASSTGQGGNEQFFGPGTRLTVL.